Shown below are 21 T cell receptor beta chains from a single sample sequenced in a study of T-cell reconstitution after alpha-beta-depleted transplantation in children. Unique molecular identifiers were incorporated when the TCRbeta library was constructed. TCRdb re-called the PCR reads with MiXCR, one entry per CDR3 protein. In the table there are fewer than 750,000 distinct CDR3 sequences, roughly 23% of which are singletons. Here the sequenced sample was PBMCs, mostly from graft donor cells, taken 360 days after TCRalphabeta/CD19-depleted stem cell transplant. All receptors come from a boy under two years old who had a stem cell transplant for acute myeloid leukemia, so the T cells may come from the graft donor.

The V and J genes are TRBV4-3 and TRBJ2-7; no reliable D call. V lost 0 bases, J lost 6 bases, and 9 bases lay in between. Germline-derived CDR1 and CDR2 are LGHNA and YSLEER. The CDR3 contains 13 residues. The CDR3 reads CASSQDWGSEQYF. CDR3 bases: TGCGCCAGCAGCCAAGACTGGGGATCCGAGCAGTACTTC.

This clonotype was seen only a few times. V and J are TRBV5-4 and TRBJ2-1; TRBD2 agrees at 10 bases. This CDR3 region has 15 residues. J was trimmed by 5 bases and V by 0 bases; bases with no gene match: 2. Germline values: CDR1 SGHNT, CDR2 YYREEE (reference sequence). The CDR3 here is CASSLELAGHNEQFF. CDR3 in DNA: TGTGCCAGCAGCTTGGAACTAGCGGGACACAATGAGCAGTTCTTC.

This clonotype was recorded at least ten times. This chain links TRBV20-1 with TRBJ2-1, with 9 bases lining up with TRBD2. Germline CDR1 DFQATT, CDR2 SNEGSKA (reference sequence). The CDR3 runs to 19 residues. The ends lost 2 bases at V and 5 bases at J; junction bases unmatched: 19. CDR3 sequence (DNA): TGCAGTGCTAGAATTCATGCGGGGGGGCTCAGCCAGCGTCACAATGAGCAGTTCTTC. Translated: CSARIHAGGLSQRHNEQFF.

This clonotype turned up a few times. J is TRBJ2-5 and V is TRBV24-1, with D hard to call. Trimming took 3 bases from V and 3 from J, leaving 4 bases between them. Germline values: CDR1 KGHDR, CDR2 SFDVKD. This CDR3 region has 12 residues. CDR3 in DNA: TGTGCCACCAGTGATAACAAAGAGACCCAGTACTTC. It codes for CATSDNKETQYF.

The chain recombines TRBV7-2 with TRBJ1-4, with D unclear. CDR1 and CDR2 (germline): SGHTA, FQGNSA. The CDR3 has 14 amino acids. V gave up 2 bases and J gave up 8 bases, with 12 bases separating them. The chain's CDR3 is CASSLPGEWEKLFF. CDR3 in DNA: TGTGCCAGCAGCTTACCGGGAGAGTGGGAAAAACTGTTTTTT.

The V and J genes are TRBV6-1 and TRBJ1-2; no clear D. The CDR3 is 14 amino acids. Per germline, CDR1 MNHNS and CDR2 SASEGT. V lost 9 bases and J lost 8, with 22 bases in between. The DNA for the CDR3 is TGTGCCAGTCTCGGACGGAGCCAGATGGGGGGCTACACCTTC. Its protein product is CASLGRSQMGGYTF.

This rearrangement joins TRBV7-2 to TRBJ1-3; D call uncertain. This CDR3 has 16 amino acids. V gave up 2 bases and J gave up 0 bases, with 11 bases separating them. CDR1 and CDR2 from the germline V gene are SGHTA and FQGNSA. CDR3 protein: CASSLRNGSSGNTIYF. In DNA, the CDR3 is TGTGCCAGCAGCTTACGAAACGGGAGCTCTGGAAACACCATATATTTT.

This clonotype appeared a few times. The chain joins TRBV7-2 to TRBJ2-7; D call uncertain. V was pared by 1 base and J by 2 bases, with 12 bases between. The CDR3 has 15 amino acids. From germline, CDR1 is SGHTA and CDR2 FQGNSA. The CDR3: CASSLVGRNPYEQYV. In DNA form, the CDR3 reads TGTGCCAGCAGCTTAGTCGGACGGAACCCCTACGAGCAGTACGTC.

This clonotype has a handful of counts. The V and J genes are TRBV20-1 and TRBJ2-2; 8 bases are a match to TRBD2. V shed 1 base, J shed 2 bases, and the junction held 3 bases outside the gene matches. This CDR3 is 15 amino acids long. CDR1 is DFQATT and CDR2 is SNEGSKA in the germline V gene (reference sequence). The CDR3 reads CSARAGGPNTGELFF. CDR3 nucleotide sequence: TGCAGTGCTAGAGCGGGGGGGCCAAACACCGGGGAGCTGTTTTTT.

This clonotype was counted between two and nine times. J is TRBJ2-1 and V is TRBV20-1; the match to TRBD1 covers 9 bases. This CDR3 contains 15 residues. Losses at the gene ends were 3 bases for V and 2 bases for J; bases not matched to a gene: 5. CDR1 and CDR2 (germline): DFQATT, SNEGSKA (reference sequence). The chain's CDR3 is CSARGTGRTYNEQFF. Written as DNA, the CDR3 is TGCAGTGCTAGGGGGACAGGGAGAACCTACAATGAGCAGTTCTTC.

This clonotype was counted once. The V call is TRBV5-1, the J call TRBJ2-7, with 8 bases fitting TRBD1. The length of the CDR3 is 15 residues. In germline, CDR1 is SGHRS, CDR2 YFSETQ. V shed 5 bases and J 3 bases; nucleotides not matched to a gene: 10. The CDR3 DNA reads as TGCGCCAGCAGTCCCCAGGGGGCGCGCATCTACGAGCAGTACTTC. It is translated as CASSPQGARIYEQYF.

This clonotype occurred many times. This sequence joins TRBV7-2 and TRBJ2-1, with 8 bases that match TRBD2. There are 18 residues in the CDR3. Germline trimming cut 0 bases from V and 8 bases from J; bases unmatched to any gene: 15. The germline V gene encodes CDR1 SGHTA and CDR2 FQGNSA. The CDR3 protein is CASSLALRRGARMDEQFF. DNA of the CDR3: TGTGCCAGCAGCTTAGCCTTGCGGCGGGGGGCCCGAATGGATGAGCAGTTCTTC.

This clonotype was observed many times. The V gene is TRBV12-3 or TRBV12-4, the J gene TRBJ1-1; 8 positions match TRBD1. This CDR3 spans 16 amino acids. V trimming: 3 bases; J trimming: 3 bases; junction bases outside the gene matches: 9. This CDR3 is CASSLGPHRGDTEAFF. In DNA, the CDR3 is TGTGCCAGCAGTTTGGGCCCCCACAGGGGGGACACTGAAGCTTTCTTT.

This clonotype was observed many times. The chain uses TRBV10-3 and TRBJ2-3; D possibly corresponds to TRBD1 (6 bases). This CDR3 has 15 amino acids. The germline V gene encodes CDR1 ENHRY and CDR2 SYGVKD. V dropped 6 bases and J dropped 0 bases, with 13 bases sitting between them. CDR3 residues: CAIRSGQYSTDTQYF. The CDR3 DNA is TGTGCCATCAGAAGTGGACAGTATAGCACAGATACGCAGTATTTT.

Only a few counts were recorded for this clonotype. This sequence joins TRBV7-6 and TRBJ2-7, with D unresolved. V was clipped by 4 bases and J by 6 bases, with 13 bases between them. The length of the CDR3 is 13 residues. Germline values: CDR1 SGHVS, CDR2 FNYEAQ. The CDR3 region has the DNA TGTGCCAGCAGCTCAGTAGAGGTTCCCGAGCAGTACTTC. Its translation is CASSSVEVPEQYF.

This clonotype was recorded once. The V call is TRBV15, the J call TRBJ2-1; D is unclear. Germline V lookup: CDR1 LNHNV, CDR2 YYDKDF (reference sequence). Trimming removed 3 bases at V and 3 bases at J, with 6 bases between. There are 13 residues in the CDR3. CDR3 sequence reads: CATSRDSYNEQFF. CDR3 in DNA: TGTGCCACCAGCAGGGATAGCTACAATGAGCAGTTCTTC.

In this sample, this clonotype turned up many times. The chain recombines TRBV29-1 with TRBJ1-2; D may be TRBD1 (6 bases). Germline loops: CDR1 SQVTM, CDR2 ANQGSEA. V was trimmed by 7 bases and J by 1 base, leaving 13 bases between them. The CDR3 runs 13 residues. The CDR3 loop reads CSAKQGSNYGYTF. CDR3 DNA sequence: TGCAGCGCTAAACAGGGAAGTAACTATGGCTACACCTTC.

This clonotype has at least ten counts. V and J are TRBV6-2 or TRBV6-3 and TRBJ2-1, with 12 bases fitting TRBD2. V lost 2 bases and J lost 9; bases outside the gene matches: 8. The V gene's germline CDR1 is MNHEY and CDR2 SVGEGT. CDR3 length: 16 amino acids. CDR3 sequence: CASSYAASGGAGEQFF. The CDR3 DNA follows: TGTGCCAGCAGTTACGCGGCTAGCGGGGGGGCCGGTGAGCAGTTCTTC.

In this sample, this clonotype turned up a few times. DNA for the CDR3: TGTGCCAGCTCACCACCGACAGGGAGAGAGACCCAGTACTTC. Encoded protein: CASSPPTGRETQYF. The chain recombines TRBV18 with TRBJ2-5; 7 bases map to TRBD1. With 0 bases clipped from V and 4 bases from J, the junction kept 2 bases outside the gene matches. The CDR3 spans 14 residues. The V gene's germline CDR1 is KGHSH and CDR2 LQKENI.

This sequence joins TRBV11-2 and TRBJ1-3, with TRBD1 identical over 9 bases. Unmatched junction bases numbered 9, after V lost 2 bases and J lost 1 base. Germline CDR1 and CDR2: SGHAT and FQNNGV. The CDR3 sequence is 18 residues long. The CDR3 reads CASSLRPTGGRSGNTIYF. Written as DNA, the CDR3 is TGTGCCAGCAGCTTAAGGCCGACAGGGGGGAGATCTGGAAACACCATATATTTT.

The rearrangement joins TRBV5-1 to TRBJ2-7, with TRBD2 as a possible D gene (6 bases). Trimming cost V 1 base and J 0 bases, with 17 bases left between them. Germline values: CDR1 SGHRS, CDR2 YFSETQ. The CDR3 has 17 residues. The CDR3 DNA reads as TGCGCCAGCAGCTTGTTTCCCGGGGCCGGGAGCTCCTACGAGCAGTACTTC. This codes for CASSLFPGAGSSYEQYF.